The 20 T cell receptor beta chains below were found in one sample sequenced in a study of blood T cell repertoires in COVID-19 (TCRdb year 2020). Library construction relied on the immunoSEQ multiplex PCR assay. This is the immuneACCESS table as TCRdb keeps it, with only in-frame sequences that have V and J called. A part of the clones is gone; compared with another copy, unresolved V genes explain less than half, and the rest is unexplained. The sample data list around 99,000 clones, and about three quarters of these were observed just once. Clones ranked in the top ten supply around 9% of the sample. Sequencing used peripheral blood. Every receptor here comes from a man between 45 and 60 years old who had recovered from COVID-19.

The V and J genes are TRBV11-2 and TRBJ2-2, with D possibly matching TRBD1 (6 bases). Looked up from germline, CDR1 is SGHAT and CDR2 is FQNNGV. The V end was cut by 5 bases, the J end by 0 bases, with 13 bases between. This CDR3 contains 16 residues. CDR3 protein: CASSPQTGSNTGELFF. DNA of the CDR3: TGTGCCAGCAGCCCCCAGACAGGTTCGAACACCGGGGAGCTGTTTTTT.

The chain recombines TRBV28 with TRBJ1-5, with D hard to call. The CDR3 totals 12 residues. Per the germline V gene, CDR1 is MDHEN and CDR2 is SYDVKM. V lost 3 bases to trimming and J lost 5 bases, with 5 bases between them. CDR3 nucleotide sequence: TGTGCCAGCAGTTTTATTTATCAGCCCCAGCATTTT. Protein product: CASSFIYQPQHF.

This CDR3 is CASGVGARSYNEQFF. In nucleotides, the CDR3 is TGTGCTAGTGGTGTTGGAGCGCGCTCCTACAATGAGCAGTTCTTC. The rearrangement links TRBV12-5 to TRBJ2-1; D unresolved. V shed 5 bases and J shed 0 bases, with 11 bases lying between them. The germline V gene has CDR1 LGHNT and CDR2 FRNRAP. The CDR3 contains 15 residues.

This chain links TRBV19 with TRBJ1-5, with 8 bases matching TRBD1. The CDR3 contains 16 residues. Trimming removed 1 base from V and 5 bases from J; junction bases left unmatched: 7. Looked up from germline, CDR1 is LNHDA and CDR2 is SQIVND (reference sequence). The CDR3 DNA reads as TGTGCCAGTAGTATAGGATACAGGGGGTTAGATCAGCCCCAGCATTTT. It encodes CASSIGYRGLDQPQHF.

For this clone: Compared with germline, one end of the junction differs, possibly owing to a read error. The chain has TRBV7-9 and TRBJ2-7; 7 bases line up with TRBD1. Germline V lookup: CDR1 SEHNR, CDR2 FQNEAQ (reference sequence). This CDR3 has 13 residues. This chain's CDR3 is CASTLDRAPEQYF. The CDR3 nucleotides read TGTGCCAGCACCTTAGACAGGGCCCCAGAGCAGTACTTC.

The chain carries TRBV19 and TRBJ1-5; TRBD1 agrees at 12 bases. The germline CDR1 and CDR2 sequences are LNHDA and SQIVND (reference sequence). The CDR3 runs 15 residues. Losses at the gene ends were 5 bases for V and 6 bases for J; bases not matched to a gene: 5. The CDR3, as DNA: TGTGCCAGTAGTTACGGGACAGGGGGCTTTCAGCCCCAGCATTTT. Translated: CASSYGTGGFQPQHF.

The chain has TRBV9 and TRBJ2-2, with D tentatively TRBD2 (6 bases). The CDR3 length is 14 residues. The germline V gene has CDR1 SGDLS and CDR2 YYNGEE. The V gene lost 7 bases and the J gene lost 4 bases, with 14 bases spanning the gap. CDR3 coding DNA: TGTGCCAGCCAGCGTATGGGGGGCACCGGGGAGCTGTTTTTT. Translating it yields CASQRMGGTGELFF. The entire variable domain, with the rest obtained from reference TRBV9 and TRBJ2-2, is as follows: DSGVTQTPKHLITATGQRVTLRCSPRSGDLSVYWYQQSLDQGLQFLIQYYNGEERAKGNILERFSAQQFPDLHSELNLSSLELGDSALYFCASQRMGGTGELFFGEGSRLTVL.

The chain has TRBV19 and TRBJ2-6, with D hard to call. The CDR3 totals 13 residues. Germline CDR1 LNHDA, CDR2 SQIVND (reference sequence). The germline V and J ends were trimmed by 5 bases and 4 bases, with 6 bases remaining between them. CDR3 DNA: TGTGCCAGTAGTCCCCAAGGGGCCAACGTCCTGACTTTC. The encoded protein is CASSPQGANVLTF.

This clone was detected once. V and J are TRBV5-6 and TRBJ2-1, with 13 bases identical to TRBD2. The germline CDR1 and CDR2 sequences are SGHDT and YYEEEE. V trimming: 1 base; J trimming: 4 bases; junction bases outside the gene matches: 8. There are 18 residues in the CDR3. CDR3: CASSLTSGRALWYNEQFF. CDR3 bases: TGTGCCAGCAGCTTGACTAGCGGGAGGGCCCTCTGGTACAATGAGCAGTTCTTC. The full variable domain, in which reference TRBV5-6 and TRBJ2-1 provide the parts outside the CDR3, is DAGVTQSPTHLIKTRGQQVTLRCSPKSGHDTVSWYQQALGQGPQFIFQYYEEEERQRGNFPDRFSGHQFPNYSSELNVNALLLGDSALYLCASSLTSGRALWYNEQFFGPGTRLTVL.

This chain connects TRBV11-2 to TRBJ2-5, with 11 bases lining up with TRBD2. Per the germline V gene, CDR1 is SGHAT and CDR2 is FQNNGV. The CDR3 is made up of 15 amino acids. The V segment lost 4 bases and the J segment 5 bases; nucleotides outside the gene matches: 6. The CDR3 loop reads CASSSVAGGRETQYF. The CDR3, as DNA: TGTGCCAGCAGCTCGGTAGCGGGGGGGCGGGAGACCCAGTACTTC.

The chain recombines TRBV14 with TRBJ1-6; 8 bases are shared with TRBD1. CDR3 length: 17 residues. The trim removed 4 bases at V and 7 bases at J, leaving 12 bases unmatched. Germline values: CDR1 SGHDN, CDR2 FVKESK. The CDR3 DNA is TGTGCCAGCAGCCGCGCCGCGACAGGGGTGGGCAATTCACCCCTCCACTTT. Translated, it gives CASSRAATGVGNSPLHF.

The V gene is TRBV9, the J gene TRBJ2-5, with TRBD1 identical over 8 bases. This CDR3 has 15 residues. The ends lost 4 bases at V and 5 bases at J; junction bases unmatched: 10. Germline-derived CDR1 and CDR2 are SGDLS and YYNGEE. The CDR3 coding sequence is TGTGCCAGCAGCATAAGCGGACAGGGCGGTGAGACCCAGTACTTC. It translates to CASSISGQGGETQYF.

The J gene is TRBJ1-4, the V gene TRBV28; 9 bases match TRBD1. The V gene's germline CDR1 is MDHEN and CDR2 SYDVKM. This CDR3 contains 17 residues. J was trimmed by 8 bases and V by 4 bases; bases with no gene match: 14. Here the CDR3 reads CASSSPGQGASGEKLFF. The CDR3 DNA reads TGTGCCAGCAGTTCACCGGGACAGGGAGCTTCGGGGGAAAAACTGTTTTTT.

This chain links TRBV30 with TRBJ1-2, with 7 bases fitting TRBD1. J was trimmed by 4 bases and V by 0 bases; bases with no gene match: 2. Germline assignment: CDR1 GTSNPN and CDR2 SVGIG (reference sequence). This CDR3 region has 13 residues. CDR3 DNA sequence: TGTGCCTGGAGTGTGCAGGGGGGCTATGGCTACACCTTC. This sequence encodes CAWSVQGGYGYTF.

This sequence joins TRBV6-1 and TRBJ2-2; 12 bases fit TRBD2. After removal of 4 bases from V and 4 bases from J, the junction contained 4 bases not matched to a gene. The CDR3 is 16 residues long. From germline, CDR1 is MNHNS and CDR2 SASEGT. CDR3 sequence reads: CASSAASGRATGELFF. The CDR3 DNA follows: TGTGCCAGCAGTGCGGCTAGCGGGAGGGCCACCGGGGAGCTGTTTTTT.

Regarding this clone: The sample carries other DNA sequences with the same CDR3. This chain links TRBV6-5 with TRBJ1-5, with no clear D. Germline V lookup: CDR1 MNHEY, CDR2 SVGAGI. V lost 5 bases to trimming and J lost 0 bases, with 8 bases between them. CDR3 length: 14 residues. This CDR3 is CASSRTASNQPQHF. The DNA of the CDR3 is TGTGCCAGCAGTAGAACAGCTAGCAATCAGCCCCAGCATTTT.

The rearrangement links TRBV7-8 to TRBJ1-5, with a possible D match to TRBD1 (6 bases). Germline V lookup: CDR1 SGHVS, CDR2 FQNEAQ. The length of the CDR3 is 13 residues. V shed 5 bases and J shed 6 bases, with 11 bases lying between them. The CDR3 loop is CASSGQGSQPQHF. CDR3 bases: TGTGCCAGCAGCGGGCAGGGGAGTCAGCCCCAGCATTTT.

The chain employs TRBV5-8 and TRBJ2-1; 9 bases map to TRBD2. The germline CDR1 and CDR2 sequences are SGHTS and YDEGEE. The CDR3 contains 15 residues. V shed 1 base and J 8 bases; nucleotides not matched to a gene: 7. The DNA of the CDR3 is TGTGCCAGCAGCTTGTTGATAGCGGGAGTGTATGAGCAGTTCTTC. Translated, it gives CASSLLIAGVYEQFF. Together with reference TRBV5-8 and TRBJ2-1, the CDR3 gives the full variable domain: EAGVTQSPTHLIKTRGQQATLRCSPISGHTSVYWYQQALGLGLQFLLWYDEGEERNRGNFPPRFSGRQFPNYSSELNVNALELEDSALYLCASSLLIAGVYEQFFGPGTRLTVL.

The rearrangement links TRBV12-3 or TRBV12-4 to TRBJ2-2, with a tentative D call TRBD2 (5 bases). This CDR3 comprises 13 residues. V lost 3 bases to trimming and J lost 3 bases, with 5 bases between them. This CDR3 reads CASSFGDTGELFF. DNA for the CDR3: TGTGCCAGCAGTTTCGGGGACACCGGGGAGCTGTTTTTT.

The chain couples TRBV10-3 to TRBJ2-7; 11 bases are shared with TRBD1. Germline V gene sequence: CDR1 ENHRY, CDR2 SYGVKD. The CDR3 runs to 14 residues. J lost 4 bases, V lost 10 bases, and 9 bases had no gene match. The CDR3 region is CATEEGQGVYEQYF. CDR3 nucleotide sequence: TGTGCCACCGAGGAGGGACAGGGGGTGTACGAGCAGTACTTC.